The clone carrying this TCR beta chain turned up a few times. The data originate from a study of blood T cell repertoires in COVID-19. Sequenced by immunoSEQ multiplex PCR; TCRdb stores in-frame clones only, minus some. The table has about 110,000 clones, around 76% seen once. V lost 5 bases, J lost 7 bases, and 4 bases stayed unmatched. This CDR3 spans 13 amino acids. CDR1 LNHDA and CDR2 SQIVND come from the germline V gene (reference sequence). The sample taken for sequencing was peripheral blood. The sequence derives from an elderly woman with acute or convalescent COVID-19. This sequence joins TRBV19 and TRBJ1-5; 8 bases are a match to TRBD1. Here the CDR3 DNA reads TGTGCCAGTAGTGCTGGACAGGGACAGCCCCAGCATTTT. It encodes CASSAGQGQPQHF.